These 8 T cell receptor beta chains were sequenced from one sample in a study of CD8+CD57+ T cells in acquired aplastic anemia. Profiles of TCR beta VDJ and CDR3 were generated from a genomic DNA template. Each CDR3 protein gets one entry after TCRdb re-called the reads with MiXCR. This table holds some 170,000 distinct CDR3 sequences, roughly 65% found once. In patients chosen for sequencing, flow cytometry had shown CD8+CD57+ cell expansion. Sequencing used sorted CD4+, CD8+, or CD8+CD57+ T cells (not recorded which) from PBMCs. The receptor source for this set is a human donor with aplastic anemia.

The gene calls are TRBV7-7 and TRBJ1-1, with D possibly TRBD1 on 5 matching bases. V dropped 5 bases and J dropped 9 bases, with 13 bases sitting between them. The CDR3 loop spans 12 amino acids. CDR1 is SSHAT, CDR2 FNYEAQ, per germline (reference sequence). CDR3 sequence: CASSDGTGKAFF. The CDR3 nucleotides are TGTGCCAGCAGCGACGGGACGGGTAAAGCTTTCTTT.

This clonotype was detected a few times. This chain joins TRBV12-3 or TRBV12-4 and TRBJ2-7; 8 nucleotides match TRBD2. The CDR3 sequence is 14 residues long. The trim removed 7 bases at V and 1 base at J, leaving 6 bases unmatched. The CDR3 here is CASNPGGGSYEQYF. The CDR3 nucleotides are TGTGCCAGCAACCCCGGGGGGGGGTCCTACGAGCAGTACTTC.

J is TRBJ1-1 and V is TRBV29-1; D uncertain. CDR3 size: 12 residues. Germline CDR1 and CDR2: SQVTM and ANQGSEA. Trimming stripped 6 bases from V and 0 bases from J, with 8 bases between. CDR3: CSVTRMNTEAFF. DNA of the CDR3: TGCAGCGTGACACGTATGAACACTGAAGCTTTCTTT.

This clonotype was counted ten times or more. The chain uses TRBV7-9 and TRBJ2-2; D gene ambiguous. V lost 4 bases, J lost 4 bases, and 13 bases lay in between. This CDR3 comprises 15 residues. CDR1 is SEHNR and CDR2 is FQNEAQ in the germline V gene (reference sequence). The CDR3 here is CASSSRPSFTGELFF. The CDR3 DNA reads as TGTGCCAGCAGCTCGAGGCCAAGCTTCACCGGGGAGCTGTTTTTT.

This clonotype was detected only a few times. The CDR3, as DNA: TGCAGCGTTGAGCCCGAAGCTTTCTTT. Translation: CSVEPEAFF. The chain joins TRBV29-1 to TRBJ1-1, with D unclear. Germline V CDR1 and CDR2: SQVTM, ANQGSEA. The V end lost 3 bases, the J end lost 8 bases, and 4 bases lay between the germline ends. This CDR3 has 9 residues.

The V gene is TRBV12-3 or TRBV12-4, the J gene TRBJ2-2; 8 positions agree with TRBD1. The CDR3 spans 15 residues. V shed 6 bases, J shed 3 bases, and the junction held 6 bases outside the gene matches. The CDR3, as DNA: TGTGCCAGCAGGCAGGGGGCCAGGGACACCGGGGAGCTGTTTTTT. Translated, it gives CASRQGARDTGELFF.

The chain recombines TRBV2 with TRBJ2-7; D ambiguous. Trimming took 5 bases from V and 6 from J, leaving 8 bases between them. CDR1 and CDR2 (germline): SNHLY, FYNNEI. The CDR3 is 11 amino acids. The CDR3 protein is CASSPLFEQYF. Here the CDR3 DNA reads TGTGCCAGCAGTCCGTTGTTCGAGCAGTACTTC.

Written as DNA, the CDR3 is TGCAGTGCTAGAGGGACAGGGTCTCCCTACGAGCAGTACTTC. Its protein is CSARGTGSPYEQYF. V usage is TRBV20-1 and J usage is TRBJ2-7; 8 positions agree with TRBD1. Trimming cost V 1 base and J 2 bases; bases outside gene matches: 4. Germline lookup yields CDR1 DFQATT and CDR2 SNEGSKA (reference sequence). This CDR3 comprises 14 residues.